This TCR beta chain was identified during a study of control samples from healthy donors and cancer patients. The repertoire was sequenced with immunoSEQ multiplex PCR; TCRdb's copy has only in-frame clones and lacks some. The sample shows 150,000 to 200,000 clones, 90% to 95% of them seen only once. The junction had 0 bases not matched to a gene; V was cut back by 1 base and J by 7 bases. CDR1 and CDR2 (germline): LGHNT, FRNRAP. This CDR3 comprises 13 residues. This receptor was taken from a woman younger than 30 in good health. The material sequenced was blood. The chain links TRBV12-5 to TRBJ1-4; TRBD1 matches at 7 bases. The CDR3 protein is CASGLGQGEKLFF. The CDR3 coding sequence is TGTGCTAGTGGTTTGGGACAGGGTGAAAAACTGTTTTTT.